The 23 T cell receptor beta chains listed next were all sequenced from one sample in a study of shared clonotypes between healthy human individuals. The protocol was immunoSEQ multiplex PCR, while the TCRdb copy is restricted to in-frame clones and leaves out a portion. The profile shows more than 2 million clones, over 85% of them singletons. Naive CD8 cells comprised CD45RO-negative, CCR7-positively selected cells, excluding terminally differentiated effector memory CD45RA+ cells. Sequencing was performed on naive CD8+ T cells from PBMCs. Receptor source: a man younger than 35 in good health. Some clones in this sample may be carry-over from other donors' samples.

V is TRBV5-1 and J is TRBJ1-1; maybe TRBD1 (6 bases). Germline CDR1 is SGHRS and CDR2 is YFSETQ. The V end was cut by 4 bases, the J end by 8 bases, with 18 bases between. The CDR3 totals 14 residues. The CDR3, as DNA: TGCGCCAGCAGCCCGACAGGCGGGGGGCCCGAAGCTTTCTTT. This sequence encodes CASSPTGGGPEAFF.

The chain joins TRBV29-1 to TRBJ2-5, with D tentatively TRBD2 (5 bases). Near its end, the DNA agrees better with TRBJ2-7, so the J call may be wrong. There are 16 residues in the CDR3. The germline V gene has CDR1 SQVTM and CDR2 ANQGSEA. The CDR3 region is CSVRTALLGGDYEQYF. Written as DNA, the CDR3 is TGCAGCGTTCGGACTGCGCTTTTGGGCGGCGACTACGAGCAGTACTTC.

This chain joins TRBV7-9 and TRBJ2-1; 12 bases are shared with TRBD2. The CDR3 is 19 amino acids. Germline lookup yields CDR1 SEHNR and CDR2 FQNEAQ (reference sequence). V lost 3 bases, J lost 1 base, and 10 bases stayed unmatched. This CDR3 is CASSLGLAGGLGSYNEQFF. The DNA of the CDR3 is TGTGCCAGCAGCTTGGGGCTAGCGGGAGGGCTCGGGTCCTACAATGAGCAGTTCTTC.

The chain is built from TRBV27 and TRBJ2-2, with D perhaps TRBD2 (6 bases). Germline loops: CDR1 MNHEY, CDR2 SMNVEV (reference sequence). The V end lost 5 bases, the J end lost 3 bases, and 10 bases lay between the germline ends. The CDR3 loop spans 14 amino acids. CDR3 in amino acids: CASSVGTYTGELFF. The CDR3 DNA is TGTGCCAGCAGTGTCGGGACTTACACCGGGGAGCTGTTTTTT.

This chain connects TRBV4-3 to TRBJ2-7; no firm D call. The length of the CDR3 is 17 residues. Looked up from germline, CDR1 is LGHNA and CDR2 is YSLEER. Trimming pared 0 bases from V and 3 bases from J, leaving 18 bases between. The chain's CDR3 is CASSQDKIGTENYEQYF. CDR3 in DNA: TGCGCCAGCAGCCAAGATAAGATCGGCACAGAGAACTACGAGCAGTACTTC.

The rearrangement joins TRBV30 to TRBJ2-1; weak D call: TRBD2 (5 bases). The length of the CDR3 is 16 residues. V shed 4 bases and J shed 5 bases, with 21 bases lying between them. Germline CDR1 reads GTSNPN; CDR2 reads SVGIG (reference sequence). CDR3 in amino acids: CAWTHPAAMEDNEQFF. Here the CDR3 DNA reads TGTGCCTGGACTCACCCGGCGGCCATGGAGGACAATGAGCAGTTCTTC.

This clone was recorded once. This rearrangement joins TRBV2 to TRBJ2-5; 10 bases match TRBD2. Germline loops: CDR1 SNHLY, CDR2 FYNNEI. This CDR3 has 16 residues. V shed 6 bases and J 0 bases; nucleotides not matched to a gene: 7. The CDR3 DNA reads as TGTGCCAGCAGCCCACTAGCGGGAAACGACCAAGAGACCCAGTACTTC. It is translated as CASSPLAGNDQETQYF.

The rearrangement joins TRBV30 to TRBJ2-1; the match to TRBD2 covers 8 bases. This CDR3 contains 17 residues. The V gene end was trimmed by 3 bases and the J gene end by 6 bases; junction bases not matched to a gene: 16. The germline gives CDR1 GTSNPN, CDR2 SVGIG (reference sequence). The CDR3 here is CAWRRTSGIRVTNEQFF. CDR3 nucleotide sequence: TGTGCCTGGAGACGAACTAGCGGAATAAGGGTGACCAATGAGCAGTTCTTC.

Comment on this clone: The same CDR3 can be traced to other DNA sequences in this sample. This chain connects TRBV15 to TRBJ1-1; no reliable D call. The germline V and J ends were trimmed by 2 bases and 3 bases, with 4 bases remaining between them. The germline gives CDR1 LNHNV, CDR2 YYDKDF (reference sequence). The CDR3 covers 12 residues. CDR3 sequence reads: CATSRRYTEAFF. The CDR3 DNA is TGTGCCACCAGCAGAAGATACACTGAAGCTTTCTTT.

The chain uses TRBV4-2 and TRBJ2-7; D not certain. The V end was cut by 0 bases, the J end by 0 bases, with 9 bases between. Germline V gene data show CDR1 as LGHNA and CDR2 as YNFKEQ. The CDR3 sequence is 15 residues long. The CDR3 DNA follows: TGTGCCAGCAGCCAAGATGCGAGGAGCTCCTACGAGCAGTACTTC. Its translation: CASSQDARSSYEQYF.

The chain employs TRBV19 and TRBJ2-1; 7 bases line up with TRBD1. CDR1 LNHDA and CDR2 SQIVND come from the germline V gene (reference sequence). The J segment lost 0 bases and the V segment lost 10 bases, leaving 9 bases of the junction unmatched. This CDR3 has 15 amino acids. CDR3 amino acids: CATRNRGSSYNEQFF. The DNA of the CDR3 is TGTGCCACCCGGAACAGGGGAAGCTCCTACAATGAGCAGTTCTTC. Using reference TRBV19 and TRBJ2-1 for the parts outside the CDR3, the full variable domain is DGGITQSPKYLFRKEGQNVTLSCEQNLNHDAMYWYRQDPGQGLRLIYYSQIVNDFQKGDIAEGYSVSREKKESFPLTVTSAQKNPTAFYLCATRNRGSSYNEQFFGPGTRLTVL.

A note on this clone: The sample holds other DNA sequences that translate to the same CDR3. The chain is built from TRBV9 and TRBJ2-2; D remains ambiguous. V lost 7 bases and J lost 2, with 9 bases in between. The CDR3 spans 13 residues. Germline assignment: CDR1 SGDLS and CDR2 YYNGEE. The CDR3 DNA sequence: TGTGCCAGCTCAGCAGGTAACACCGGGGAGCTGTTTTTT. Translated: CASSAGNTGELFF.

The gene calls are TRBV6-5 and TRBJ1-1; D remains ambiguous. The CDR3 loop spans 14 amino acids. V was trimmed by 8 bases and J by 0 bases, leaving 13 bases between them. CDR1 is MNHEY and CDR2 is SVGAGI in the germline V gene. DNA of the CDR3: TGTGCCAGCTTGACATACGGAGTGAACACTGAAGCTTTCTTT. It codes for CASLTYGVNTEAFF.

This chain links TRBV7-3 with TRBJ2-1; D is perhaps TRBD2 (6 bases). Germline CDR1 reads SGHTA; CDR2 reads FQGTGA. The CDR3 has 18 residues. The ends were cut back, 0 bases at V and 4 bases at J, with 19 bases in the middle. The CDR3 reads CASSLTYQEGKEYNEQFF. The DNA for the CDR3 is TGTGCCAGCAGCTTAACGTATCAGGAGGGGAAAGAGTACAATGAGCAGTTCTTC.

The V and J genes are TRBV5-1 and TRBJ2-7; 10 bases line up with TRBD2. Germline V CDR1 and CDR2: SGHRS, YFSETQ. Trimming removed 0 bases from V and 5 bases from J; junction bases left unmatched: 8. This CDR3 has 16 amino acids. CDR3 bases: TGCGCCAGCAGCTTGGCTCTAGCGGGAGATCTTGACGAGCAGTACTTC. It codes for CASSLALAGDLDEQYF.

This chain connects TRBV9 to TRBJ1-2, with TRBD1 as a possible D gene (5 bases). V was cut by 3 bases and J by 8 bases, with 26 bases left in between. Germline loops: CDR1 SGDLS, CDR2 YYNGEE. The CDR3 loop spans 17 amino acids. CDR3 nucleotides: TGTGCCAGCAGCGAGGGGAGTTCGGGGAAGGGCCCGTTGGGCTACACCTTC. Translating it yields CASSEGSSGKGPLGYTF.

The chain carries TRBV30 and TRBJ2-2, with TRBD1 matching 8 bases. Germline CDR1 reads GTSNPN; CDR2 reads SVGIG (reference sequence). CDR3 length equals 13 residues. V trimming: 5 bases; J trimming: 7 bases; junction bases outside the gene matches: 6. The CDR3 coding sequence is TGTGCCTGGGATCAGGGGGCAGGCGGGGAGCTGTTTTTT. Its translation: CAWDQGAGGELFF.

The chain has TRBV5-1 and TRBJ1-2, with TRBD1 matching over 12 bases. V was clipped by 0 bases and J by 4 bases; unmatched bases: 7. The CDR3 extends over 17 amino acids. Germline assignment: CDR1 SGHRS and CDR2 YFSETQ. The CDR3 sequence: CASSLEGQGAGSYGYTF. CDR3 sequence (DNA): TGCGCCAGCAGCTTGGAGGGACAGGGGGCAGGAAGCTATGGCTACACCTTC.

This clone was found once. In nucleotides, the CDR3 is TGTGCCAGCAGTATCACCATCCCAAGGGAGACCCAGTACTTC. Amino acid sequence: CASSITIPRETQYF. The chain recombines TRBV6-5 with TRBJ2-5, with D hard to call. This CDR3 comprises 14 residues. The V gene lost 5 bases and the J gene lost 5 bases, with 15 bases spanning the gap. Germline-derived CDR1 and CDR2 are MNHEY and SVGAGI.

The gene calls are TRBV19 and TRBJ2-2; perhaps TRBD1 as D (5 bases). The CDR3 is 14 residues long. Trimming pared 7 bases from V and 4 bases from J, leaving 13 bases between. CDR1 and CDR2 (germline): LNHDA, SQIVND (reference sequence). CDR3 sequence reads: CASMATGITGELFF. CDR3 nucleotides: TGTGCCAGTATGGCTACAGGAATCACCGGGGAGCTGTTTTTT.

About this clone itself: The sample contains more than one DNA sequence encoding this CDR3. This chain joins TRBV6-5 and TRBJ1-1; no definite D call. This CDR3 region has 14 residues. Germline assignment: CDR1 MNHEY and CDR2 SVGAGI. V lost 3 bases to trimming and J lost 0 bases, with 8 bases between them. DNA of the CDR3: TGTGCCAGCAGTTATGAGGGTATGAACACTGAAGCTTTCTTT. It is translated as CASSYEGMNTEAFF.

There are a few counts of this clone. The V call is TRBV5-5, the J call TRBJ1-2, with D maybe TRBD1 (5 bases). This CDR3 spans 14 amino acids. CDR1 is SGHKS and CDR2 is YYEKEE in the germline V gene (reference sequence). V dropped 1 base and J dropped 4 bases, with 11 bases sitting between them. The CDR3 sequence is CASSLSQGSYGYTF. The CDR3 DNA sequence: TGTGCCAGCAGCTTGAGTCAGGGAAGCTATGGCTACACCTTC. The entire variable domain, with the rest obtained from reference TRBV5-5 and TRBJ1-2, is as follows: DAGVTQSPTHLIKTRGQQVTLRCSPISGHKSVSWYQQVLGQGPQFIFQYYEKEERGRGNFPDRFSARQFPNYSSELNVNALLLGDSALYLCASSLSQGSYGYTFGSGTRLTVV.

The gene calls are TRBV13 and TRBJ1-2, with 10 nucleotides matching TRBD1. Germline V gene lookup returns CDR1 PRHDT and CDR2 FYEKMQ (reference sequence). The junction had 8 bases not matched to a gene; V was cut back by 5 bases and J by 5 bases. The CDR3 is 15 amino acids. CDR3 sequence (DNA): TGTGCCAGCAGCAAAAGACAGGGGGCGAGTTATGGCTACACCTTC. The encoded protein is CASSKRQGASYGYTF.